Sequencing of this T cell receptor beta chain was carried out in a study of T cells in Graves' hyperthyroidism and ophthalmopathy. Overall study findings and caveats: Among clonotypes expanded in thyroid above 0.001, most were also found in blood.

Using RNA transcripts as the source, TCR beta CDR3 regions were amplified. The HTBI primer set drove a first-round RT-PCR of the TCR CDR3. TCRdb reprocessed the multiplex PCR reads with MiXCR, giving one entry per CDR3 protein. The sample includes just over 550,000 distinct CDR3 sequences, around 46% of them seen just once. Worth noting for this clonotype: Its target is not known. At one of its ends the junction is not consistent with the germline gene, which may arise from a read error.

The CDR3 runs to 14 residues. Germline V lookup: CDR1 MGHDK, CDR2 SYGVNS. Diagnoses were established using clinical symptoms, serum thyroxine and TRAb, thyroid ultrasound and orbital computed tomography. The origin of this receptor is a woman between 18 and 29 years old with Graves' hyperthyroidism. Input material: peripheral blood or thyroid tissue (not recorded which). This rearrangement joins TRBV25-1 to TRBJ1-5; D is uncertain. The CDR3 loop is CATSDPRMGQPQHF. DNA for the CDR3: TGTGCCACCAGTGACCCCCGGATGGGCCAGCCCCAGCATTTT.